The clone carrying this T cell receptor (beta chain) was recorded only once. V trimming: 2 bases; J trimming: 4 bases; junction bases outside the gene matches: 14. Germline V lookup: CDR1 SGHTS, CDR2 YDEGEE. The CDR3 is 17 residues long. This entry is derived from a study of blood T cell repertoires in COVID-19. Study-level information: Acute-phase and convalescent COVID-19 samples originated in the United States, Italy and Spain. PBMCs, B-cell-depleted T cells, or T cells were the source of the cDNA or gDNA that made up the material.

The authors' processing: The assay estimated nucleated cells by amplifying reference gene primers. The method was immunoSEQ multiplex PCR; TCRdb's version includes in-frame clones alone and lacks a portion of them. Clone size and the V and J calls come from that table; the DNA yielded D and trimming. The table lists 250,000 or so clones, about 91% of them singletons. The rearrangement links TRBV5-8 to TRBJ1-2; 7 bases match TRBD1. The source material was peripheral blood. The sequence was obtained from a man older than 75 with acute or convalescent COVID-19. CDR3 amino acids: CASSLEGTAYSFYGYTF. In DNA form, the CDR3 reads TGTGCCAGCAGCTTAGAGGGGACAGCCTATTCTTTCTATGGCTACACCTTC.